This is a list of T cell receptor beta chains from one sample in a study of blood T cell repertoires in COVID-19. Clones were read by immunoSEQ multiplex PCR, and TCRdb kept only the in-frame ones, dropping some. The sample includes about 42,000 clones, about three quarters seen only once; the top ten take 28%. Source material: peripheral blood. These receptors all stem from a woman between 70 and 85 years old with acute or convalescent COVID-19. The CDR3 runs from the conserved cysteine through the conserved F or W. The D gene is left open where the match is weak. Expanded clones are given a class, and other clones once, few, many or no size at all.

d_gene	abundance	v_gene	j_gene	CDR3aa	CDR3nt
NA	once	TRBV7-2	TRBJ2-7	CASSLARQYEQYF	TGTGCCAGCAGCCTGGCGAGGCAGTACGAGCAGTACTTC
NA	NA	TRBV5-1	TRBJ1-1	CASSLGGGAVEAFF	TGCGCCAGCAGCTTGGGGGGGGGCGCGGTTGAAGCTTTCTTT
NA	NA	TRBV14	TRBJ1-6	CASSLRGFLGYNSPLHF	TGTGCCAGCAGCCTTAGGGGCTTTCTGGGATATAATTCACCCCTCCACTTT
NA	NA	TRBV29-1	TRBJ1-2	CSVEEGVIYGYTF	TGCAGCGTTGAAGAAGGAGTGATCTATGGCTACACCTTC
NA	NA	TRBV20-1	TRBJ2-5	CSARLRETQYF	TGCAGTGCTAGGTTGCGGGAGACCCAGTACTTC
TRBD2	NA	TRBV30	TRBJ2-5	CAWSVGGLAENQETQYF	TGTGCCTGGAGTGTAGGGGGACTAGCGGAAAACCAAGAGACCCAGTACTTC
NA	few	TRBV9	TRBJ2-1	CASSPKSYTEQFF	TGTGCCAGCAGCCCCAAAAGCTATACTGAGCAGTTCTTC
TRBD1	NA	TRBV6-5	TRBJ2-7	CASSFDRGSNYEQYF	TGTGCCAGCAGTTTCGACAGGGGCAGCAACTACGAGCAGTACTTC
NA	few	TRBV5-5	TRBJ1-2	CASSLEQNYGYTF	TGTGCCAGCAGCTTGGAACAAAACTATGGCTACACCTTC
NA	NA	TRBV6-2/TRBV6-3	TRBJ2-7	CASSYFPQDEPLTYEQYF	TGTGCCAGCAGTTACTTCCCACAGGACGAACCACTAACCTACGAGCAGTACTTC
NA	NA	TRBV12-3/TRBV12-4	TRBJ2-3	CASSFQSTDTQYF	TGTGCCAGCAGTTTTCAGAGCACAGATACGCAGTATTTT
NA	NA	TRBV29-1	TRBJ2-7	CSVEVFQGLRGEQYF	TGCAGCGTTGAAGTCTTCCAGGGCCTACGCGGCGAGCAGTACTTC
TRBD1	NA	TRBV18	TRBJ1-2	CASSPGQGLYGYTF	TGTGCCAGCTCACCGGGACAGGGTCTCTATGGCTACACCTTC
TRBD2	NA	TRBV6-5	TRBJ2-1	CASLSGGGYNEQFF	TGTGCCAGCCTTAGCGGGGGGGGTTACAATGAGCAGTTCTTC
NA	NA	TRBV11-3	TRBJ1-1	CASSLGGMSEAFF	TGTGCCAGCAGCTTAGGGGGCATGAGTGAAGCTTTCTTT
NA	NA	TRBV10-3	TRBJ2-2	CAIRASVQSNTGELFF	TGTGCCATCAGGGCTTCGGTACAGTCGAACACCGGGGAGCTGTTTTTT
NA	few	TRBV21-1	TRBJ1-1	CASTNDSNTEAFF	TGTGCCAGCACCAACGACAGCAACACTGAAGCTTTCTTT
TRBD1	NA	TRBV19	TRBJ2-5	CASSPTGGSQETQYF	TGTGCCAGTAGCCCAACAGGGGGCAGTCAAGAGACCCAGTACTTC
NA	NA	TRBV3-1/TRBV3-2	TRBJ2-1	CASSHAAIRGRQFF	TGTGCCAGCAGCCATGCTGCGATTCGAGGGAGGCAGTTCTTC
TRBD1	few	TRBV27	TRBJ2-7	CASSPTGTGTYEQYF	TGTGCCAGCAGTCCAACCGGGACAGGGACCTACGAGCAGTACTTC
TRBD1	NA	TRBV29-1	TRBJ1-1	CSVSGTGGGGTEAFF	TGCAGCGTTTCCGGGACAGGGGGCGGAGGCACTGAAGCTTTCTTT
TRBD1	NA	TRBV28	TRBJ1-4	CASSPGTGFDEKLFF	TGTGCCAGCAGCCCCGGGACAGGGTTTGATGAAAAACTGTTTTTT
NA	NA	TRBV19	TRBJ2-1	CASRRSTGYDEQFF	TGTGCCAGTAGAAGGAGCACTGGGTACGATGAGCAGTTCTTC
TRBD2	NA	TRBV9	TRBJ2-2	CASSVDAGGRNTGELFF	TGTGCCAGCAGCGTAGATGCGGGGGGGCGAAACACCGGGGAGCTGTTTTTT
NA	once	TRBV7-2	TRBJ2-1	CASTMAGYNEQFF	TGTGCCAGCACTATGGCGGGGTACAATGAGCAGTTCTTC
TRBD2	NA	TRBV7-8	TRBJ2-1	CASSLSGGLYNEQFF	TGTGCCAGCAGCCTTAGCGGGGGACTCTACAATGAGCAGTTCTTC
TRBD2	few	TRBV19	TRBJ2-5	CASKRGLAGAETQYF	TGTGCCAGTAAGAGGGGACTAGCGGGAGCAGAGACCCAGTACTTC
TRBD2	NA	TRBV23-1	TRBJ2-5	CASSSSGGYQETQYF	TGCGCCAGCAGCAGTAGCGGGGGCTACCAAGAGACCCAGTACTTC
TRBD1	NA	TRBV5-1	TRBJ1-5	CASSLGGTANQPQHF	TGCGCCAGCAGCTTGGGTGGGACAGCAAATCAGCCCCAGCATTTT
NA	NA	TRBV28	TRBJ2-2	CASSQLITPGELFF	TGTGCCAGCAGTCAACTTATAACTCCCGGGGAGCTGTTTTTT
TRBD1	NA	TRBV5-4	TRBJ1-4	CASSLTGDATNEKLFF	TGTGCCAGCAGCTTAACAGGGGACGCAACTAATGAAAAACTGTTTTTT
TRBD1	NA	TRBV10-3	TRBJ1-1	CAISEEGAITEAFF	TGTGCCATCAGTGAGGAGGGGGCGATCACTGAAGCTTTCTTT
NA	NA	TRBV28	TRBJ2-7	CASSFGQTYEQYF	TGTGCCAGCAGTTTCGGACAGACCTACGAGCAGTACTTC
NA	NA	TRBV28	TRBJ2-5	CASSLRVPLETQYF	TGTGCCAGCAGTTTGAGGGTGCCCCTAGAGACCCAGTACTTC
NA	once	TRBV6-5	TRBJ1-4	CASRLLGASEKLFF	TGTGCCAGCAGGCTACTTGGGGCAAGTGAAAAACTGTTTTTT
NA	NA	TRBV5-5	TRBJ2-1	CASSPAGRGYEQFF	TGTGCCAGCAGCCCCGCCGGTCGAGGGTATGAGCAGTTCTTC
TRBD1	NA	TRBV2	TRBJ1-5	CASSDRVPFLQPQHF	TGTGCCAGCAGCGACAGGGTACCCTTTCTTCAGCCCCAGCATTTT
TRBD1	NA	TRBV12-5	TRBJ1-2	CASGPGTAKVGGYTF	TGTGCTAGTGGCCCCGGGACAGCAAAGGTTGGTGGCTACACCTTC
NA	NA	TRBV6-4	TRBJ1-1	CASSPDWDTNTEAFF	TGTGCCAGCAGTCCTGACTGGGACACCAACACTGAAGCTTTCTTT
TRBD2	NA	TRBV4-2	TRBJ2-1	CASSQGGGTGYNEQFF	TGTGCCAGCAGCCAGGGCGGGGGTACGGGCTACAATGAGCAGTTCTTC
TRBD2	NA	TRBV11-3	TRBJ2-1	CASSLVAGGYNEQFF	TGTGCCAGCAGCTTAGTGGCGGGGGGGTACAATGAGCAGTTCTTC
NA	NA	TRBV7-3	TRBJ2-2	CASSLTGANTGELFF	TGTGCCAGCAGCTTGACAGGCGCGAACACCGGGGAGCTGTTTTTT